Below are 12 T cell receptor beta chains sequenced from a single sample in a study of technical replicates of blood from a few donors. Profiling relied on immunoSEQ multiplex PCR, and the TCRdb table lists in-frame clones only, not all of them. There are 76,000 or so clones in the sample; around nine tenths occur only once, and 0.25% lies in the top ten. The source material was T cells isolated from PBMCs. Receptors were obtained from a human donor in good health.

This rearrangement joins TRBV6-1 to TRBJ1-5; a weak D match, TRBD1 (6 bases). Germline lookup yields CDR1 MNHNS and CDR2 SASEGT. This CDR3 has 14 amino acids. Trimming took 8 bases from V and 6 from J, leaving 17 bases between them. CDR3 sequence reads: CASGREQGRQPQHF. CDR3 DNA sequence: TGTGCCAGCGGGAGGGAGCAGGGGCGTCAGCCCCAGCATTTT.

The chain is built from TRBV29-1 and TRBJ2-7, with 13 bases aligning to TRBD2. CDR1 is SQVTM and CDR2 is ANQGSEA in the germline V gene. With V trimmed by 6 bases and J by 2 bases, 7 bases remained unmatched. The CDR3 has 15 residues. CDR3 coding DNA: TGCAGCGTGGCTGGGACTAGCGGGACGACCTACGAGCAGTACTTC. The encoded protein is CSVAGTSGTTYEQYF.

Written as DNA, the CDR3 is TGTGCCAGCAGTGCTACAGGGGGCCCCACTAATGAAAAACTGTTTTTT. Its translation: CASSATGGPTNEKLFF. The chain couples TRBV2 to TRBJ1-4; 9 bases agree with TRBD1. This CDR3 spans 16 amino acids. V shed 4 bases and J 2 bases; nucleotides not matched to a gene: 5. Germline lookup yields CDR1 SNHLY and CDR2 FYNNEI.

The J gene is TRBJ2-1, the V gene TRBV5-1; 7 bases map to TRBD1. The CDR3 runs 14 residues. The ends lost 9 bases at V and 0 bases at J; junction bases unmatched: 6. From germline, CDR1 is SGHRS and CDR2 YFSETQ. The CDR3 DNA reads TGCGCCACCGCCCAGGGGGTCTCCTACAATGAGCAGTTCTTC. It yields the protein CATAQGVSYNEQFF.

The CDR3 loop reads CASSLFTEKHTEAFF. CDR3 bases: TGTGCCAGCAGCTTGTTTACAGAGAAACACACTGAAGCTTTCTTT. The chain uses TRBV5-4 and TRBJ1-1; no firm D call. CDR3 size: 15 residues. Trimming left V 1 base short and J 3 bases short, with 13 bases between. The germline CDR1 and CDR2 sequences are SGHNT and YYREEE (reference sequence).

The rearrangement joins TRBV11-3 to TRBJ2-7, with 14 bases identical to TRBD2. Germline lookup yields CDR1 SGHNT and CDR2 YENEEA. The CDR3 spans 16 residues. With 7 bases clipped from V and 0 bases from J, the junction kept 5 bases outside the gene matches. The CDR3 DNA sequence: TGTGCCAGCAAAAGGACTAGCGGGGGGTTCTCCTACGAGCAGTACTTC. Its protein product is CASKRTSGGFSYEQYF.

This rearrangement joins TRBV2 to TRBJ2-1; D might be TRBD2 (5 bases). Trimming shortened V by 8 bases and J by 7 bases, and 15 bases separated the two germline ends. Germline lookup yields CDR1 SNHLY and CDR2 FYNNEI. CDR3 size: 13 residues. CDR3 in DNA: TGTGCCAGCGCGTCTGAGGGCCCGAATGAGCAGTTCTTC. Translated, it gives CASASEGPNEQFF.

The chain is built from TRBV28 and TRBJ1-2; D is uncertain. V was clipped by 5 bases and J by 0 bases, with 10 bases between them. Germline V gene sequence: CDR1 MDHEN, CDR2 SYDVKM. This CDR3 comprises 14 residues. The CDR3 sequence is CASSLQQANYGYTF. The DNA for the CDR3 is TGTGCCAGCAGTCTGCAGCAGGCTAACTATGGCTACACCTTC.

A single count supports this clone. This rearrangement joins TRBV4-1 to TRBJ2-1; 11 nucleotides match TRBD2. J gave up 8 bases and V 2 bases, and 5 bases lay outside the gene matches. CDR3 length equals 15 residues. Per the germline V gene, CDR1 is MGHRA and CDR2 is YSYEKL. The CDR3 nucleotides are TGCGCCAGCAGCCAAACTAGCGGGAGTCTCTATGAGCAGTTCTTC. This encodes CASSQTSGSLYEQFF.

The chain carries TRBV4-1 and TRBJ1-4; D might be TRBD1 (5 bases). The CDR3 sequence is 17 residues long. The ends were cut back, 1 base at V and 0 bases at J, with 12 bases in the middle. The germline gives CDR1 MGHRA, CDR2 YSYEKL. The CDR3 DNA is TGCGCCAGCAGCCAAGGCGCCGACAGTGCAACTAATGAAAAACTGTTTTTT. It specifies CASSQGADSATNEKLFF.

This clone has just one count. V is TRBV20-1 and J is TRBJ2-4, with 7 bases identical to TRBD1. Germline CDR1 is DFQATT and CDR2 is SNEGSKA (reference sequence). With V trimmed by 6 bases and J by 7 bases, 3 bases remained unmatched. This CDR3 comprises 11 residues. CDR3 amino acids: CSARGFNIQYF. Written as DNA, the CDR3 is TGCAGTGCCAGGGGGTTTAACATTCAGTACTTC.

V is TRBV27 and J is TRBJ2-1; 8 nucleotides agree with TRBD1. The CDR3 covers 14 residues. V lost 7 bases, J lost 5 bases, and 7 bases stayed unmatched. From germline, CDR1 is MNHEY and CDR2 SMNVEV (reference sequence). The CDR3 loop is CASTQDREDNEQFF. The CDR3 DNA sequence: TGTGCCAGCACGCAGGACAGGGAAGACAATGAGCAGTTCTTC.